Shown below are 3 T cell receptor beta chains from a single sample sequenced in a study of T cell responses to AZD1222 COVID-19 vaccine. TCRdb's table, derived via immunoSEQ multiplex PCR, lists solely in-frame clones and lacks some. The sample shows some 110,000 clones, about 89% of them seen only once. Sequences were derived from peripheral blood, sampled 28 days after the second AZD1222 dose. Receptors were obtained from an adult who received the AZD1222 COVID-19 vaccine.

Regarding this clone: The junction differs from germline at one of its ends, possibly a read error. CDR3: CASSSGRNYGCTF. Here the CDR3 DNA reads TGTGCCAGCAGCTCGGGACGGAACTATGGCTGCACCTTC. The chain recombines TRBV12-3 or TRBV12-4 with TRBJ1-2, with a weak D call TRBD1 (5 bases). CDR3 length: 13 residues.

V is TRBV6-2 or TRBV6-3 and J is TRBJ2-5, with a possible D match to TRBD1 (6 bases). Germline V gives CDR1 MNHEY, CDR2 SVGEGT. The V gene lost 4 bases and the J gene lost 2 bases, with 11 bases spanning the gap. The CDR3 totals 14 residues. This CDR3 is CASSSTGTQETQYF. CDR3 bases: TGTGCCAGCAGTTCGACAGGAACACAAGAGACCCAGTACTTC.

The chain has TRBV5-1 and TRBJ1-2, with D possibly being TRBD1 (5 bases). The CDR3 is 15 amino acids. Germline V gene lookup returns CDR1 SGHRS and CDR2 YFSETQ. The V gene lost 4 bases and the J gene lost 7 bases, with 20 bases spanning the gap. The CDR3 DNA reads TGCGCCAGCAGCAATACTATGGGGGGTTTTGGTGGCTACACCTTC. Translation: CASSNTMGGFGGYTF.